The present T cell receptor (beta chain) was sequenced within a study of CD8+ T cells in alopecia areata. In the study overall: Tofacitinib continued for 6 to 18 months and was then withheld for 6 months.

The germline gives CDR1 SGHTA, CDR2 FQGTGA. This CDR3 is 14 amino acids long. With V trimmed by 3 bases and J by 6 bases, 6 bases remained unmatched. The table lists this clone with a count of one. What it recognizes is unknown. Individuals with alopecia areata gave both lesional scalp punch biopsies and peripheral blood for collection. Extracted RNA was reverse transcribed into cDNA, the sequencing template. The protocol was immunoSEQ multiplex PCR, while the TCRdb copy is restricted to in-frame clones and leaves out a portion. The table shows about 130,000 clones, with approximately 53% occurring only once. Findings and limits, study-wide: With patients, TCR sharing proved less clear than in mice, a difference possibly related to HLA.

The V call is TRBV7-3, the J call TRBJ1-2; TRBD1 matches at 8 bases. Material: CD4+ T cells sorted from blood, obtained at week 0. The receptor comes from a human donor with alopecia areata. CDR3 nucleotide sequence: TGTGCCAGCAGCTTCGGACAGGGAGGGGATGGCTACACCTTC. As protein: CASSFGQGGDGYTF.